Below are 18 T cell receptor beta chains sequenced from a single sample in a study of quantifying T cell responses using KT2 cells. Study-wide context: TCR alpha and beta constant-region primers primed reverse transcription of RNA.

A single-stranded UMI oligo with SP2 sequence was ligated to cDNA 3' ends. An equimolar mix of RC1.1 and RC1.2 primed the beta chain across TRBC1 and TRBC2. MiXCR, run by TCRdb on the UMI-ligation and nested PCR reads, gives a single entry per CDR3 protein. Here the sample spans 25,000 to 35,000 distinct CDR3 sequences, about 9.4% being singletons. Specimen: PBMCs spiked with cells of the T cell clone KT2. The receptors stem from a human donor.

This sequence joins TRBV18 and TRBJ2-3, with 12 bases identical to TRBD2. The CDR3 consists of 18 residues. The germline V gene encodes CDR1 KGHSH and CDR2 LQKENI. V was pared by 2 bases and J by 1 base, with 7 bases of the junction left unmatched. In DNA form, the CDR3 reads TGTGCCAGCTCACCAAGGACTAGCGGGAATGTAGGCACAGATACGCAGTATTTT. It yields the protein CASSPRTSGNVGTDTQYF.

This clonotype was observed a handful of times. The CDR3: CASSLEAYSEQQYF. DNA for the CDR3: TGCGCCAGCAGCTTGGAGGCCTATTCCGAACAGCAGTATTTT. The genes are TRBV5-1 and TRBJ2-3, with D unresolved. The V end lost 0 bases, the J end lost 11 bases, and 16 bases lay between the germline ends. This CDR3 is built from 14 residues. The germline gives CDR1 SGHRS, CDR2 YFSETQ. Full variable domain (missing parts from reference TRBV5-1 and TRBJ2-3): KAGVTQTPRYLIKTRGQQVTLSCSPISGHRSVSWYQQTPGQGLQFLFEYFSETQRNKGNFPGRFSGRQFSNSRSEMNVSTLELGDSALYLCASSLEAYSEQQYFGPGTRLTVL.

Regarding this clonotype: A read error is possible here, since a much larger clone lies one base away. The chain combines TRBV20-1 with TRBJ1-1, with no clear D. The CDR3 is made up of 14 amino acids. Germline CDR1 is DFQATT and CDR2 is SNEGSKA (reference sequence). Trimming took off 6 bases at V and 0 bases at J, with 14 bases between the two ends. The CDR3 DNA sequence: TGCAGTGCCAGGACGCATGGTATGAACACTGAAGCTTTCTTT. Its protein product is CSARTHGMNTEAFF.

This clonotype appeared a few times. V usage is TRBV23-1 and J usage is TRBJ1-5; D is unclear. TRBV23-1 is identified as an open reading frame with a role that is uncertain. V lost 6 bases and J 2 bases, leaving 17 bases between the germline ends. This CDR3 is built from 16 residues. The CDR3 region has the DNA TGCGCCAGCAGCCCTGGACGGGTCTGGGGCAATCAGCCCCAGCATTTT. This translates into CASSPGRVWGNQPQHF.

As DNA, the CDR3 is TGTGCCAGCAGCCAACAGGGGACAGGGGCGTTCTTC. It specifies CASSQQGTGAFF. V is TRBV3-1 and J is TRBJ2-1; 10 bases align to TRBD1. This CDR3 region has 12 residues. Germline CDR1 and CDR2: LGHDT and YNNKEL (reference sequence). Trimming removed 2 bases from V and 15 bases from J; junction bases left unmatched: 4.

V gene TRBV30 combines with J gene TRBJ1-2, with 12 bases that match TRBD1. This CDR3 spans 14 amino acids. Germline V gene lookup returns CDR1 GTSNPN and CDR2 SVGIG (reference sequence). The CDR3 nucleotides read TGTGCTGATAAGCGGGGACAGGGGGCTGAAGGCTACACCTTC. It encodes CADKRGQGAEGYTF.

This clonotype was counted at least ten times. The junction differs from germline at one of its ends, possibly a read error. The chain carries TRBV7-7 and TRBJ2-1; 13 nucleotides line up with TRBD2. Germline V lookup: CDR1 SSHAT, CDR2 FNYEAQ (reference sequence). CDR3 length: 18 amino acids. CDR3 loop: CASSSMPRTSGSQNEQFF. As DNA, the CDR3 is TGTGCTAGCAGCTCGATGCCGCGGACTAGCGGGAGTCAGAATGAGCAGTTCTTC.

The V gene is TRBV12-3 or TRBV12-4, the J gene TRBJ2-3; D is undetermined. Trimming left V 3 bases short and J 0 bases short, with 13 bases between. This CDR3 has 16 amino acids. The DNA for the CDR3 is TGTGCCAGCAGTTTGATAGGGCGGTTGAGCACAGATACGCAGTATTTT. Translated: CASSLIGRLSTDTQYF.

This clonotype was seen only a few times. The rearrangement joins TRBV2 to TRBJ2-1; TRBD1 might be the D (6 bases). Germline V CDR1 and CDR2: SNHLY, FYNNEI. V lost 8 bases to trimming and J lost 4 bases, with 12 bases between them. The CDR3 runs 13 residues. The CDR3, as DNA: TGTGCCAGCGGCCGGGACACTTACAATGAGCAGTTCTTC. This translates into CASGRDTYNEQFF.

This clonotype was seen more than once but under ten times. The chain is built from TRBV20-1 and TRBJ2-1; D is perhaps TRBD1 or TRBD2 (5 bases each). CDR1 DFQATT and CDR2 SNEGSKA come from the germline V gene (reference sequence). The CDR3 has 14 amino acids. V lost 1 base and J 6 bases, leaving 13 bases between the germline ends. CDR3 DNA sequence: TGCAGTGCTAGAGCGTCTCGGGGCATCAATGAGCAGTTCTTC. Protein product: CSARASRGINEQFF.

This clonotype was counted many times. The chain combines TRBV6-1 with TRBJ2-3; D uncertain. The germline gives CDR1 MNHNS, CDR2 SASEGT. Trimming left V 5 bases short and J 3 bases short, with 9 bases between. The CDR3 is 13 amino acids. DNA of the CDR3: TGTGCCAGCAGTCCGACTGATACAGATACGCAGTATTTT. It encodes CASSPTDTDTQYF.

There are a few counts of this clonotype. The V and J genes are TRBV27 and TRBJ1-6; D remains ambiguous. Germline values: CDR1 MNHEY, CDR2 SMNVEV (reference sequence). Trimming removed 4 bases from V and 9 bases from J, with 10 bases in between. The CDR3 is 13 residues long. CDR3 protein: CASSWIKASPLHF. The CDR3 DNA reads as TGTGCCAGCAGTTGGATAAAAGCTTCACCCCTCCACTTT.

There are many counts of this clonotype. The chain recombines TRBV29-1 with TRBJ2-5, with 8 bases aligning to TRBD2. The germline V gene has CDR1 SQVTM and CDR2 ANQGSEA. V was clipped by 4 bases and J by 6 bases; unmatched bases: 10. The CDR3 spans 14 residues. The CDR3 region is CSVGPGLDYQTQYF. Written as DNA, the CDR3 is TGCAGCGTTGGACCGGGACTAGATTACCAGACCCAGTACTTC.

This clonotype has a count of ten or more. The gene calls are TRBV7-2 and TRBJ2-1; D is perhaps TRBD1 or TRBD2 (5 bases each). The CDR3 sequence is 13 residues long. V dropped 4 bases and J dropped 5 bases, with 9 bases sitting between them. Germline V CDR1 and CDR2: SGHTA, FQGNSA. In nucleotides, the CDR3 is TGTGCCAGCAGCTGGGACCATAACAATGAGCAGTTCTTC. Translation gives CASSWDHNNEQFF.

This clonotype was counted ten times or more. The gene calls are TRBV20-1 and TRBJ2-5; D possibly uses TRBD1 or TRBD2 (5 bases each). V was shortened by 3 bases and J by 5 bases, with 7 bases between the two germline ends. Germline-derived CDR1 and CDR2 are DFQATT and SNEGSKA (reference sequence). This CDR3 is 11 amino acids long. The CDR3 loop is CSARGVETQYF. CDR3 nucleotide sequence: TGCAGTGCTAGGGGGGTGGAGACCCAGTACTTC.

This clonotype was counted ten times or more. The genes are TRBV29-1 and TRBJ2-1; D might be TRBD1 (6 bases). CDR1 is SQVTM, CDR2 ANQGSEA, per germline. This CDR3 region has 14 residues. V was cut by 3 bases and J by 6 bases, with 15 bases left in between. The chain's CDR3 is CSVDEGGRSNEQFF. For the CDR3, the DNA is TGCAGCGTTGATGAAGGGGGACGAAGCAATGAGCAGTTCTTC.

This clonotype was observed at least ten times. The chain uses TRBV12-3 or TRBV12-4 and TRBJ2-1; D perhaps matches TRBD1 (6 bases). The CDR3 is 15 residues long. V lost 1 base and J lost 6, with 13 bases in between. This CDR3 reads CASSLGQGLINEQFF. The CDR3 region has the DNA TGTGCCAGCAGTTTAGGGCAGGGGCTTATCAATGAGCAGTTCTTC.

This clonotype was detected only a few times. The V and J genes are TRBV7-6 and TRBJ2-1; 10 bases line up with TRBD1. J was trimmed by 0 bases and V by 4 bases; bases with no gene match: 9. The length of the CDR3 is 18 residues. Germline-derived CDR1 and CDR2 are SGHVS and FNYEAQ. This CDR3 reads CASSSGTGARGSYNEQFF. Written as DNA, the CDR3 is TGTGCCAGCAGCTCCGGGACAGGGGCCAGGGGCTCCTACAATGAGCAGTTCTTC. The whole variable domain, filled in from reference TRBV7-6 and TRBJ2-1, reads GAGVSQSPRYKVTKRGQDVALRCDPISGHVSLYWYRQALGQGPEFLTYFNYEAQQDKSGLPNDRFSAERPEGSISTLTIQRTEQRDSAMYRCASSSGTGARGSYNEQFFGPGTRLTVL.